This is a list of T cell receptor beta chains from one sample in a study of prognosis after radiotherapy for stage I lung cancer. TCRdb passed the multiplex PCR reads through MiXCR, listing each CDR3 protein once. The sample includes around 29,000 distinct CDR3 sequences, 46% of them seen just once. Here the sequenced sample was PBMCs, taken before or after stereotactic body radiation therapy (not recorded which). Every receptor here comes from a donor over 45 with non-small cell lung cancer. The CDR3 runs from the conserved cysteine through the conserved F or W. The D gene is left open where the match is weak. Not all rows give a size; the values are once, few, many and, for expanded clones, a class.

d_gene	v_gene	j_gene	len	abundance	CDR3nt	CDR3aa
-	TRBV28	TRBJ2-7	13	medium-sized	TGTGCCAGCAGTCCAGGTAGTATCGACGAGCAGTACTTC	CASSPGSIDEQYF
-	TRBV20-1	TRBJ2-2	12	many	TGCAGTGCTAGAGGGGGCACCGGGGAGCTGTTTTTT	CSARGGTGELFF
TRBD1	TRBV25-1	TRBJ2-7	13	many	TGTGCCAGCAGCACGGACAGGGGGTACGAGCAGTACTTC	CASSTDRGYEQYF
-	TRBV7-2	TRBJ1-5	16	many	TGTGCCAGCAGCTTATATTCGTATTTTGGCAATCAGCCCCAGCATTTT	CASSLYSYFGNQPQHF
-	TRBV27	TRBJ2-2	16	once	TGTGCCAGCAGTTTATCGCTTAGGACGGTCACCGGGGAGCTGTTTTTT	CASSLSLRTVTGELFF
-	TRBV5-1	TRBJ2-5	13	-	TGCGCCAGCATTTTGAGTCCAGAAGAGACCCAGTACTTC	CASILSPEETQYF
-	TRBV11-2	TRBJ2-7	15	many	TGTGCCAGCAGCATCCCGGACGGATTCTCCTACGAGCAGTACTTC	CASSIPDGFSYEQYF
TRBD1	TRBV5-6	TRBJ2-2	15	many	TGTGCCAGCAGCTTGACAGGGGGCTTCTCCGGGGAGCTGTTTTTT	CASSLTGGFSGELFF
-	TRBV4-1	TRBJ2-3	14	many	TGCGCCAGCAGCCAAGACAGGGTTTCAGATACGCAGTATTTT	CASSQDRVSDTQYF
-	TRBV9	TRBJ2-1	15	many	TGTGCCAGCAGCGTAGAGCCTGGTTTCTACAATGAGCAGTTCTTC	CASSVEPGFYNEQFF
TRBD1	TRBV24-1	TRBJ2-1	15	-	TGTGCCACCAGTGATTTCTCGCCGTCGACAGGGAAGCAGTTCTTC	CATSDFSPSTGKQFF
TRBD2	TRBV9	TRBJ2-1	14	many	TGTGCCAGCAACGCCGGGACTAGCGGCTATGAGCAGTTCTTC	CASNAGTSGYEQFF
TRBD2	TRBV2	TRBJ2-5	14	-	TGTGCCAGCAAGGGAATAGCGGGGGAGGAGGCCCAGTACTTC	CASKGIAGEEAQYF
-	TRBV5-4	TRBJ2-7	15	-	TGTGCCAGCAGCTCTCTAGGCTCGAAGGTCTACGAGAAGTACTTC	CASSSLGSKVYEKYF
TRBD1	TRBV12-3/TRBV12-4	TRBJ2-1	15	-	TGTGCCAGCATTTTCCGGTACAGGGGCTACAATGAGCAGTTCTTC	CASIFRYRGYNEQFF
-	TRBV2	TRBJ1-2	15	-	TGTGCCAGCAGTGTGGGACCGGGACATGGGGGTGGCTACACCTTC	CASSVGPGHGGGYTF
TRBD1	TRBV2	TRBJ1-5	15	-	TGTGCCAGCAGCCCCACAGGGGGCAACAATCAGCCCCAGCATTTT	CASSPTGGNNQPQHF
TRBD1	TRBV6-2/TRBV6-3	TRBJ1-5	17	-	TGTGCCAGCAGTAGAATAAATACGGGACAGAGCAATCAGCCCAAGCATTTT	CASSRINTGQSNQPKHF
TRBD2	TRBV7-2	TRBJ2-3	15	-	TGTGCCAGCAGTCTGACTAGCGGGGGCTTAGATACGCAGTATTTT	CASSLTSGGLDTQYF
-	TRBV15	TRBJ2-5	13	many	TGTGCCACCAGCAGAGATATGACAGAAGGCCAGTACTTC	CATSRDMTEGQYF
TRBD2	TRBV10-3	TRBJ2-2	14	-	TGTGCCATCACGGAGGGACTAAACACCGTGGAGCTGTTTTTT	CAITEGLNTVELFF
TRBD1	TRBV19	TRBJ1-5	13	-	TGTGCCAGTATCTCCGACAGGGTTCAGCCCCAGCATTTT	CASISDRVQPQHF
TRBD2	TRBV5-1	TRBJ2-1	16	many	TGCGCCAGCAGCCCTAGCGGGGGTCGGTCCTACAATGAGCAGTTCTTC	CASSPSGGRSYNEQFF
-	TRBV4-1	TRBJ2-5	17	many	TGCGCCAGCAGCCAAGATGGTCCGGGCTGGTACCAAGAGACCCAGTACTTC	CASSQDGPGWYQETQYF
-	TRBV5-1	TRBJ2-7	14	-	TGCGCCAGCAGAGAGGGAGACAGGTCCTACGAGCAGTACTTC	CASREGDRSYEQYF
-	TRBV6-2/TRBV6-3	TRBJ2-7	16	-	TGTGCCAGCAGTTACTCGTCCTGGACAGTGAGACACGAGCAGTACTTC	CASSYSSWTVRHEQYF
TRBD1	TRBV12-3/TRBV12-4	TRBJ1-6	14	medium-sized	TGTGCCAGCAGGAGACAGGGGCCGGATTCACCCCTCCACTTT	CASRRQGPDSPLHF
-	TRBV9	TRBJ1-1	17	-	TGTGCCAGCAGCGTAGCTGGTAGCGGGAGTATGAACACTGAAGCTTTCTTT	CASSVAGSGSMNTEAFF
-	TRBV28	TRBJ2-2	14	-	TGTGCCAGCTCCCTAGCTGGGCAGGACGGGGAGCTGTTTTTT	CASSLAGQDGELFF
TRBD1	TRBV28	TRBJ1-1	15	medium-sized	TGTGCCAGTTTTTTGGACAGGGGAGGAATCACTGAAGCTTTCTTT	CASFLDRGGITEAFF
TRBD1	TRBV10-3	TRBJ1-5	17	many	TGTGCCATCAGCCCACAGGGGGCCGGGGTCGGCAATCAGCCCCAGCATTTT	CAISPQGAGVGNQPQHF
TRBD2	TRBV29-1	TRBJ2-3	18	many	TGCAGCGTTGAAGGGACTAGCGGGGGAGGGGGTTCCACAGATACGCAGTATTTT	CSVEGTSGGGGSTDTQYF
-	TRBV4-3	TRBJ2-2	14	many	TGCGCCAGCAGCCAAGTGGGGGCGACCGGGGAGCTGTTTTTT	CASSQVGATGELFF
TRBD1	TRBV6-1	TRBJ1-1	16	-	TGTGCCAGCAGTGCCCCCGGGACAGGGGGCCTAAGTGAAGATTTCTTT	CASSAPGTGGLSEDFF
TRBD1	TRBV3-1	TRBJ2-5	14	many	TGTGCCAGCAGCCAAAATGACAGGGGGGAGACCCAGTACTTC	CASSQNDRGETQYF
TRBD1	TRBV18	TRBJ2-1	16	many	TGTGCCAGCTCACCGGGGGACAGAAGCTCCTACAATGAGCAGTTCTTC	CASSPGDRSSYNEQFF
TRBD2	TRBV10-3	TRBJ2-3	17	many	TGTGCCATCAGAAAGACTAGCGGTGTCGCTAGCACAGATACGCAGTATTTT	CAIRKTSGVASTDTQYF
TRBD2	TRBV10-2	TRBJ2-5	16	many	TGCGCCAGCAGTGATAACGGGGTAGCGGGGCGGGAGACCCAGTACTTC	CASSDNGVAGRETQYF
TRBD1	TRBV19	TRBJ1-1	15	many	TGTGCCAGTAGTGCGCCGGGACAGGGGGCGCGGGAAGCTTTCTTT	CASSAPGQGAREAFF
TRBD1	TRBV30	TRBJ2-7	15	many	TGTGCCTGGAGTCGGCAGGGGGCGGGTTCCTACGAGCAGTACTTC	CAWSRQGAGSYEQYF
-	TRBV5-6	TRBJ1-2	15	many	TGTGCCAGCAGCTTGACCCTTTCGGACCCATATGGCTACACCTTC	CASSLTLSDPYGYTF
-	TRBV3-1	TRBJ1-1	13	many	TGTGCCAGCAGCCAAGGGCACCCCACTGAAGCTTTCTTT	CASSQGHPTEAFF
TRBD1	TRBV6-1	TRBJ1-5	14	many	TGTGCCAGCAGGCCGGGACAGGACAATCAGCCCCAGCATTTT	CASRPGQDNQPQHF
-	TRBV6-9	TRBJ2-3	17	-	TGTGCCAGCATTTACTCATCTTCCGGGAGAGGGGGATATACGCAGTATTTT	CASIYSSSGRGGYTQYF
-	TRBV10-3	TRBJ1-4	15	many	TGTGCCATCAGTGAGTCCGGGCAGACTAATGAAAAACTGTTTTTT	CAISESGQTNEKLFF
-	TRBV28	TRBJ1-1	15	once	TGTGCCAGCAGCAGTGGCGGTACGGTTACCCGGGAAGCTTTCTTT	CASSSGGTVTREAFF
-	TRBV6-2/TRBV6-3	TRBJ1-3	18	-	TGTGCCAGCAGTCCATCCTCCAACAGGGTGGTCTCTGGAAACACCATATATTTT	CASSPSSNRVVSGNTIYF
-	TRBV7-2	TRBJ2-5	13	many	TGTGCCAGCTCGACGTGGAGACAAGAGACCCAGTACTTC	CASSTWRQETQYF
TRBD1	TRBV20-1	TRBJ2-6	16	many	TGCAGTGCTTCCGGGACAGGGCAGTCTGGGGCCAACGTCCTGACTTTC	CSASGTGQSGANVLTF
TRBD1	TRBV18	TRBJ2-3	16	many	TGTGCCAGCTCACCGCTCGGGACAGGGGGTGGAGATACGCAGTATTTT	CASSPLGTGGGDTQYF
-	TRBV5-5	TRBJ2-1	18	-	TGTGCCAGCAGGTTGAGCGGGCTGCGAGGAAGCTCCTACAATGAGCAGTTCTTC	CASRLSGLRGSSYNEQFF
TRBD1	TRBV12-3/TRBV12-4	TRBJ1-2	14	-	TGTGCCAGCAGCCTACGACAGGGGGCATCAAGCTACACCTTC	CASSLRQGASSYTF
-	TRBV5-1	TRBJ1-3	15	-	TGCGCCAGCAGCTTGGATGGCGGCTCTGGAAACACCATATATTTT	CASSLDGGSGNTIYF